This T cell receptor beta chain was found in a study of response to subunit inactivated influenza vaccine. CDR3 length equals 14 residues. Germline V gene data show CDR1 as MDHEN and CDR2 as SYDVKM. V was cut by 7 bases and J by 2 bases, with 13 bases left in between. One entry per CDR3 protein, called by TCRdb with MiXCR from the RT-PCR reads. Here the sample spans approximately 570,000 distinct CDR3 sequences, 7.6% being singletons. This clonotype has more than one count but fewer than ten. Its target is unknown. Study-wide results and caveats: It was the authors' suggestion that each seasonal influenza vaccination recruits few new T cells.

The rearrangement uses TRBV28 and TRBJ2-3, with D maybe TRBD2 (5 bases). The source of this sequence is a man in his fifties or sixties who received an inactivated influenza vaccine. Sequencing used PBMCs from blood, obtained 23 to 25 months after vaccination. The CDR3 loop reads CASKDLAYTDTQYF. The CDR3 nucleotides are TGTGCCAGCAAGGATCTAGCCTACACAGATACGCAGTATTTT.